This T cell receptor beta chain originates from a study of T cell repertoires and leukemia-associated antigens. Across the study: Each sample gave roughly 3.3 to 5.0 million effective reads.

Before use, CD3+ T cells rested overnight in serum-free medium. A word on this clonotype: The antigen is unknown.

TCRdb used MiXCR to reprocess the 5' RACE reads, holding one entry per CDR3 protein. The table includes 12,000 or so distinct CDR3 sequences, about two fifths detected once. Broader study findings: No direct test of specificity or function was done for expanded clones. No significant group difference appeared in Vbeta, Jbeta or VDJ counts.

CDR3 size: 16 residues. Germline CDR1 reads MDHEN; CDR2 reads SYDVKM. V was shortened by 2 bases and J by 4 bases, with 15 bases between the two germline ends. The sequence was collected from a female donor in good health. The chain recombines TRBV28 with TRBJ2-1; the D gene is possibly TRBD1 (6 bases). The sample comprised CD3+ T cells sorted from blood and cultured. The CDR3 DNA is TGTGCCAGCAGTTTAACCGGGACATATCCTTACAATGAGCAGTTCTTC. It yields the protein CASSLTGTYPYNEQFF.